A selection of T cell receptor beta chains follows, all from one sample in a study of blood T cell repertoires in COVID-19. The repertoire was sequenced with immunoSEQ multiplex PCR; TCRdb's copy has only in-frame clones and lacks some. The sample includes about 100,000 clones, about nine tenths of them seen just once. Sequencing used peripheral blood. The receptors shown here come from a woman aged 45-59 years with COVID-19, enrolled during active disease. The CDR3 runs from the conserved cysteine through the conserved F or W.

j_gene,v_gene,CDR3aa
TRBJ1-1,TRBV7-3,CASSPDSILDMNTEAFF
TRBJ1-1,TRBV19,CASSSQGGLNTEAFF
TRBJ2-5,TRBV14,CASSQAPLAPQETQYF
TRBJ1-1,TRBV30,CAWSVLGLNTEAFF
TRBJ2-1,TRBV7-2,CASSLVAGGDNEQFF
TRBJ1-1,TRBV5-6,CASSLGSAQGTEAFF
TRBJ1-2,TRBV7-9,CASSLAFNRDVYGYTF
TRBJ2-7,TRBV6-5,CASSTAGSSYEQYF
TRBJ2-7,TRBV9,CASSPHRRQGSYEQYF
TRBJ2-4,TRBV2,CASGGGLLSRTKNIQYF
TRBJ2-2,TRBV3-1/TRBV3-2,CASHQGPYTGELFF
TRBJ2-2,TRBV6-5,CASRGGAGELFF
TRBJ2-2,TRBV3-1/TRBV3-2,CASSLRGTGELFF
TRBJ1-1,TRBV19,CASSIQGARTEAFF
TRBJ1-6,TRBV5-1,CASSTGGVSNSPLHF
TRBJ1-1,TRBV7-2,CASSYTTGVTEAFF
TRBJ2-5,TRBV19,CASRRRGEARETQYF
TRBJ1-6,TRBV15,CATRQGQDYSPLHF
TRBJ2-5,TRBV21-1,CASSKIWRGGWRETQYF
TRBJ2-3,TRBV6-5,CASRPGTVTDTQYF
TRBJ1-3,TRBV7-9,CASSKSTGSSGNTIYF
TRBJ1-4,TRBV6-2/TRBV6-3,CASSYSTSRGYDEKLFF